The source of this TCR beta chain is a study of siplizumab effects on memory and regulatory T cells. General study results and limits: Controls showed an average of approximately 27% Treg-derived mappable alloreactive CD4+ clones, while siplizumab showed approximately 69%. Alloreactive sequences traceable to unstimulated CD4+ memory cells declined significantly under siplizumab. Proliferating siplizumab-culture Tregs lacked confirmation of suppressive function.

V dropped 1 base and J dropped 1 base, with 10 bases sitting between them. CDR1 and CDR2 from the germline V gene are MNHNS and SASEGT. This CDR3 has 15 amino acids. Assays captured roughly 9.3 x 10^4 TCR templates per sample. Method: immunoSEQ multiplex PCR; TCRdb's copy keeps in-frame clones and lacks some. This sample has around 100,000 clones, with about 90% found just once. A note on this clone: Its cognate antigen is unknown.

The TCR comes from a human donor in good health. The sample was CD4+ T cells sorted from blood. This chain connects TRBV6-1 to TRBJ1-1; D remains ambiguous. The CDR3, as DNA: TGTGCCAGCAGTGAAGTTGGGGTGGGGAACACTGAAGCTTTCTTT. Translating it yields CASSEVGVGNTEAFF.